This TCR beta chain was profiled in a study of shared clonotypes between healthy human individuals. It was across several immunoSEQ plates that each subset's genomic DNA was evenly split. Assay: immunoSEQ multiplex PCR; the TCRdb copy retains only in-frame clones and omits some. Of roughly 510,000 clones listed, about 80% are singletons. This clone was seen a handful of times. Material: PBMCs. This receptor was identified in a woman between 35 and 50 years old in good health. Some clones in this sample may be carry-over from other donors' samples.

The CDR3 reads CASSSIAGVYEQYF. The DNA of the CDR3 is TGTGCCAGCAGCTCGATAGCGGGAGTCTACGAGCAGTACTTC. The chain has TRBV7-2 and TRBJ2-7; TRBD2 matches 9 bases. This CDR3 contains 14 residues. The J segment lost 3 bases and the V segment lost 4 bases, leaving 4 bases of the junction unmatched. Germline values: CDR1 SGHTA, CDR2 FQGNSA.